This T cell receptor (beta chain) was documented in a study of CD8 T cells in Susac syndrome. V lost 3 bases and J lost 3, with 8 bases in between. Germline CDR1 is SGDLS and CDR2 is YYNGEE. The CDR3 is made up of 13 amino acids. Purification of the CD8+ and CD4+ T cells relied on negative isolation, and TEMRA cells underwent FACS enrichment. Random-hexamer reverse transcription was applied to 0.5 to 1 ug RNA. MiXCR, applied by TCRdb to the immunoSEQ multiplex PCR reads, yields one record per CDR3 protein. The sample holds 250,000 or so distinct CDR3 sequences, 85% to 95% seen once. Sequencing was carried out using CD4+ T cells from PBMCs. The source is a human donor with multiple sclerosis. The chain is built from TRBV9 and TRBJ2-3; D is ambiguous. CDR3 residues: CASSGRITDTQYF. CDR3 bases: TGTGCCAGCAGCGGACGAATAACAGATACGCAGTATTTT.